This T cell receptor (beta chain) was profiled in a study of T cell responses to AZD1222 COVID-19 vaccine. Findings and caveats of the study: The donors showed a predominance of white British ancestry and of females, with possible underestimation of clonal diversity. CD4 TCRs associated with vaccination spanned spike, dominating at 160-218 and 743-854.

In this sample, this clone turned up once. Its antigen is undetermined. The protocol was immunoSEQ multiplex PCR, while the TCRdb copy is restricted to in-frame clones and leaves out a portion. Of 99,000 or so clones listed, about 89% were seen once; the top ten hold 3.3%. The receptor was isolated from an adult who received the MenACWY meningococcal vaccine as a control. The source material was peripheral blood, sampled 28 days after the second dose of the MenACWY control vaccine.

The CDR3 DNA reads as TGTGCCAGCAGGCCCTCCACAGGGAAAGTTAGTGAAGCTTTCTTT. Translated, it gives CASRPSTGKVSEAFF. V gene TRBV28 combines with J gene TRBJ1-1; D may be TRBD1 (6 bases). V lost 6 bases and J lost 7, with 21 bases in between. The CDR3 runs 15 residues. The germline V gene has CDR1 MDHEN and CDR2 SYDVKM.